This TCR beta chain was sequenced for a study of T-cell reconstitution after alpha-beta-depleted transplantation in children. A remark on this clonotype: Its antigen is undetermined.

General study points: T cells produced anew were the main source of T-cell counts and diversity one year after transplant. Approximately two months post-transplant, alpha-beta T cells reportedly originated from several hundred expanded graft clones. It was surviving recipient T cells and thymic progenitors that gave some patients high TCRbeta diversity at day 60.

The authors prepared the TCRbeta library with unique molecular identifiers. TCRdb reprocessed the PCR reads via MiXCR and lists one record per CDR3 protein. The sample holds 700,000 to 850,000 distinct CDR3 sequences, roughly 15% seen once. This receptor was taken from a male patient under 18 who had a stem cell transplant for acute lymphoblastic leukemia, so the T cells may come from the graft donor. This specimen consisted of PBMCs, mostly from graft donor cells, obtained 360 days after TCRalphabeta/CD19-depleted stem cell transplant.

Written as DNA, the CDR3 is TGTGCCAGCTCACCACCCGGGACAGGGAGATTTAGCTCCTACAATGAGCAGTTCTTC. It translates to CASSPPGTGRFSSYNEQFF. The genes are TRBV18 and TRBJ2-1; 9 nucleotides line up with TRBD1. CDR1 and CDR2 from the germline V gene are KGHSH and LQKENI. The CDR3 loop spans 19 amino acids. V lost 0 bases and J lost 0; bases outside the gene matches: 9.